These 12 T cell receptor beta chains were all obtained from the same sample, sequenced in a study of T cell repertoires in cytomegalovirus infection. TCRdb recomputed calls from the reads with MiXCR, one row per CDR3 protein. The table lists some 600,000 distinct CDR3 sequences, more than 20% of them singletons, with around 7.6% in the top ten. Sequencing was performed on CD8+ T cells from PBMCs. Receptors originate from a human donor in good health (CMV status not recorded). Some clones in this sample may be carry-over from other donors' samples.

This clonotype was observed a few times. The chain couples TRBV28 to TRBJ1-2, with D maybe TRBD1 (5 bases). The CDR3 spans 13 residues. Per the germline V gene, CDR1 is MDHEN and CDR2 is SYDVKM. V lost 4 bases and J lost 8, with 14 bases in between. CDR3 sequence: CASSSRTSEGYTF. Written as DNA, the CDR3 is TGTGCCAGCAGTTCGCGGACAAGCGAAGGCTACACCTTC.

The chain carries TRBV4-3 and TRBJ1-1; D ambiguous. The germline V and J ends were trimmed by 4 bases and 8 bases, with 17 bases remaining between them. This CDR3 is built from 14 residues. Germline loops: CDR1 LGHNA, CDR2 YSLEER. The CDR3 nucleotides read TGCGCCAGCAGCCTACGCCTCTTGGGGTCGGAAGCTTTCTTT. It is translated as CASSLRLLGSEAFF.

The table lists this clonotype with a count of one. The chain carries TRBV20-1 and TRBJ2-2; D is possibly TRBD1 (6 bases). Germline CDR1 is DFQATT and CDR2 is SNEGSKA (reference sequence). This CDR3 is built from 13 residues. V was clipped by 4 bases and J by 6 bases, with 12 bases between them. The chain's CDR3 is CSATWPGAGELFF. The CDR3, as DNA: TGCAGTGCTACCTGGCCAGGGGCCGGGGAGCTGTTTTTT.

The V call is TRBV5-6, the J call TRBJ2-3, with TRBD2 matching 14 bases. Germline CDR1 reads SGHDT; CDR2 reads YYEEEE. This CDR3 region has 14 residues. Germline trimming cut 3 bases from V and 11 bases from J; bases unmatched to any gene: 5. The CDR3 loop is CASSSGTSGGRQYF. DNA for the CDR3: TGTGCCAGCAGCTCCGGGACTAGCGGGGGAAGGCAGTATTTT.

The CDR3 sequence is CASSLAVGANVLTF. In DNA form, the CDR3 reads TGCGCCAGCAGCTTGGCAGTTGGGGCCAACGTCCTGACTTTC. This chain connects TRBV5-1 to TRBJ2-6, with no clear D. The ends were cut back, 0 bases at V and 3 bases at J, with 4 bases in the middle. CDR3 length: 14 amino acids. The germline gives CDR1 SGHRS, CDR2 YFSETQ. Full variable domain (missing parts from reference TRBV5-1 and TRBJ2-6): KAGVTQTPRYLIKTRGQQVTLSCSPISGHRSVSWYQQTPGQGLQFLFEYFSETQRNKGNFPGRFSGRQFSNSRSEMNVSTLELGDSALYLCASSLAVGANVLTFGAGSRLTVL.

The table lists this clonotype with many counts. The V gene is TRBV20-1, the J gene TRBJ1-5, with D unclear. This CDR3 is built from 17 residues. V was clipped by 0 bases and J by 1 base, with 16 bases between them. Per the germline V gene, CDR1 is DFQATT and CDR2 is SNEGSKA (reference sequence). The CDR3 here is CSARDPSKGTSNQPQHF. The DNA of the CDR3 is TGCAGTGCTAGAGACCCATCGAAGGGCACCAGCAATCAGCCCCAGCATTTT.

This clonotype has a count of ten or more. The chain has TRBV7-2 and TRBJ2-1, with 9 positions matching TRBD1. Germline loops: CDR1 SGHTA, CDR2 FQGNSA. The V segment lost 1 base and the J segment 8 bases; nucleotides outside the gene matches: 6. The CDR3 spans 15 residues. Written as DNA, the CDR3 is TGTGCCAGCAGCTTAGGTGACAGGGGGGTAGATGAGCAGTTCTTC. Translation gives CASSLGDRGVDEQFF.

CDR3 sequence reads: CASSSRVDGYEQYV. The CDR3 DNA follows: TGTGCCAGCAGCAGCAGGGTGGATGGATACGAGCAGTACGTC. This chain connects TRBV28 to TRBJ2-7, with a possible D match to TRBD1 (5 bases). The CDR3 runs 14 residues. Germline V lookup: CDR1 MDHEN, CDR2 SYDVKM. Trimming pared 6 bases from V and 4 bases from J, leaving 16 bases between.

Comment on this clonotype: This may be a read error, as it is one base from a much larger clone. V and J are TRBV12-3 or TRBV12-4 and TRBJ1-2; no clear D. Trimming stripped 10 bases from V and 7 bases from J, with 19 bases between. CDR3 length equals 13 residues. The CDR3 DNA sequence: TGTGCCAACAGCCTTATGGCGGCCTCTGGCTACACCTTC. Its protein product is CANSLMAASGYTF.

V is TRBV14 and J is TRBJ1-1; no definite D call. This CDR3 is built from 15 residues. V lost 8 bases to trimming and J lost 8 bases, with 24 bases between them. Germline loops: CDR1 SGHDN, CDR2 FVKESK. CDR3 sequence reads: CASRKEETGWAEAFF. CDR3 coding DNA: TGTGCCAGCCGCAAGGAGGAGACGGGGTGGGCCGAAGCTTTCTTT.

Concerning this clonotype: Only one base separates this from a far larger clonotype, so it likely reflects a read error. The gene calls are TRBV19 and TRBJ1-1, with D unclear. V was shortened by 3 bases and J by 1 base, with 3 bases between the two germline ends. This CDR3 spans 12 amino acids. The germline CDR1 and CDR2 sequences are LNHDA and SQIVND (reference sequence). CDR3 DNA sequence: TGTGCCAGTAGTATGGGGAACACTGAAGCTTTCTTT. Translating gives CASSMGNTEAFF.

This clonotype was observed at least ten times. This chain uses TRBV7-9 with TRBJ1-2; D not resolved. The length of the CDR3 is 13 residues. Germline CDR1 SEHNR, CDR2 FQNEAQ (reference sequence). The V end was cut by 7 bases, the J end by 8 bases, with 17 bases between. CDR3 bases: TGTGCCAGCAACCACCTCCCTTATGGGGGCTACACCTTC. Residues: CASNHLPYGGYTF.